This entry features one TCR beta chain sequence. The source of the sample is a study of T cells in Graves' hyperthyroidism and ophthalmopathy. V lost 5 bases and J lost 4; bases outside the gene matches: 5. Germline V gives CDR1 SGHTA, CDR2 FQGNSA. CDR3 length: 15 amino acids. It was RNA transcripts that yielded the amplified TCR beta CDR3 regions. With the HTBI primer set, the TCR CDR3 went through a first round of RT-PCR. TCRdb used MiXCR to reprocess the multiplex PCR reads, holding one entry per CDR3 protein. Here the sample spans around 620,000 distinct CDR3 sequences, around 14% being singletons.

This rearrangement joins TRBV7-2 to TRBJ2-7; 13 bases map to TRBD2. Sequencing was done on a sample of blood. The sequence came from a woman aged 18-29 years with Graves' ophthalmopathy. The CDR3 protein is CASSTTSGRGYEQYF. The CDR3 coding sequence is TGTGCCAGCAGCACAACTAGCGGGAGGGGATACGAGCAGTACTTC.